Presented here are 28 T cell receptor beta chains from one specimen sequenced in a study of ipilimumab plus nivolumab after autologous stem cell transplantation. Profiling relied on immunoSEQ multiplex PCR, and the TCRdb table lists in-frame clones only, not all of them. The sample has 10,000 to 15,000 clones; approximately 68% are singletons. The source material was PBMCs, sampled in a trial of ipilimumab plus nivolumab as post-transplant consolidation. Receptors were obtained from a male donor with multiple myeloma.

About this clone: Germline and junction disagree at one end, which may indicate a read error. The CDR3 region has the DNA TGCGCCAGCAGCCAAATTAGCTACTCTGGGGCCAACGTCCTGACTTTC. It yields the protein CASSQISYSGANVLTF. The chain carries TRBV5-4 and TRBJ2-6; D gene unclear. The CDR3 has 16 amino acids. Germline values: CDR1 SGHNT, CDR2 YYREEE (reference sequence).

CDR3 protein: CASSFSQNSYEQYF. The CDR3, as DNA: TGTGCCAGCAGCTTTTCCCAGAACTCCTACGAGCAGTACTTC. This rearrangement joins TRBV7-9 to TRBJ2-7; no firm D call. The CDR3 consists of 14 residues. Trimming left V 3 bases short and J 0 bases short, with 9 bases between. Germline CDR1 and CDR2: SEHNR and FQNEAQ (reference sequence).

The chain carries TRBV6-5 and TRBJ1-6; TRBD1 might be the D (5 bases). The CDR3 is 14 amino acids. Per germline, CDR1 MNHEY and CDR2 SVGAGI. The germline V and J ends were trimmed by 6 bases and 7 bases, with 13 bases remaining between them. The CDR3: CASRPPGENSPLHF. CDR3 DNA sequence: TGTGCCAGCAGGCCCCCGGGGGAAAATTCACCCCTCCACTTT.

V and J are TRBV30 and TRBJ1-4; no reliable D call. V lost 1 base and J lost 3, with 9 bases in between. The CDR3 sequence is 14 residues long. The germline gives CDR1 GTSNPN, CDR2 SVGIG (reference sequence). CDR3 in amino acids: CAWSAEAANEKLFF. The CDR3 DNA is TGTGCCTGGAGTGCGGAAGCAGCTAATGAAAAACTGTTTTTT.

This sequence joins TRBV15 and TRBJ2-1; 8 nucleotides align to TRBD2. CDR1 and CDR2 from the germline V gene are LNHNV and YYDKDF (reference sequence). The junction had 8 bases not matched to a gene; V was cut back by 1 base and J by 9 bases. CDR3 length equals 15 residues. In DNA form, the CDR3 reads TGTGCCACCAGCAGAGTTTCGGGGGGGCCGGGTGAGCAGTTCTTC. Translated, it gives CATSRVSGGPGEQFF.

This clone was detected only once. The chain joins TRBV11-3 to TRBJ2-7; no reliable D call. V was pared by 4 bases and J by 7 bases, with 14 bases between. The V gene's germline CDR1 is SGHNT and CDR2 YENEEA. This CDR3 comprises 13 residues. DNA for the CDR3: TGTGCCAGCAGCTCCAACTCCGGTGGGGAGCAGTACTTC. Protein product: CASSSNSGGEQYF.

This clone has a handful of counts. The V call is TRBV7-2, the J call TRBJ1-6; unclear D gene. Germline CDR1 and CDR2: SGHTA and FQGNSA. The CDR3 runs 15 residues. V was clipped by 2 bases and J by 7 bases, with 12 bases between them. The CDR3 sequence is CASSLSSYENSPLHF. As DNA, the CDR3 is TGTGCCAGCAGCTTAAGTTCTTATGAAAATTCACCCCTCCACTTT.

The chain has TRBV5-6 and TRBJ2-2; D is unclear. Per the germline V gene, CDR1 is SGHDT and CDR2 is YYEEEE. CDR3 length: 12 residues. The ends were cut back, 4 bases at V and 6 bases at J, with 7 bases in the middle. The CDR3: CASSRPAGELFF. In nucleotides, the CDR3 is TGTGCCAGCAGCCGACCCGCCGGGGAGCTGTTTTTT.

This clone was seen a few times. V usage is TRBV28 and J usage is TRBJ1-5, with D possibly being TRBD1 (5 bases). This CDR3 comprises 15 residues. V lost 5 bases to trimming and J lost 6 bases, with 17 bases between them. Germline V gene data show CDR1 as MDHEN and CDR2 as SYDVKM. The CDR3 sequence is CASSHGRMGGQPQHF. Here the CDR3 DNA reads TGTGCCAGCAGTCATGGGCGAATGGGGGGTCAGCCCCAGCATTTT.

In DNA, the CDR3 is TGTGCCAGCTCACCCTTAGCGGACCTCACAGATACGCAGTATTTT. Its protein is CASSPLADLTDTQYF. The chain carries TRBV18 and TRBJ2-3, with a tentative D call TRBD2 (6 bases). V lost 3 bases, J lost 2 bases, and 12 bases lay in between. The CDR3 is 15 amino acids. The germline V gene has CDR1 KGHSH and CDR2 LQKENI.

The DNA of the CDR3 is TGTGCCAGCAGCGTAGGACAGGGTAATGGCTACACCTTC. Encoded protein: CASSVGQGNGYTF. V usage is TRBV6-6 and J usage is TRBJ1-2; 8 nucleotides match TRBD1. This CDR3 has 13 residues. With V trimmed by 6 bases and J by 6 bases, 6 bases remained unmatched. Per germline, CDR1 MNHNY and CDR2 SVGAGI (reference sequence).

The chain combines TRBV5-4 with TRBJ2-3; 8 bases map to TRBD1. With 0 bases clipped from V and 6 bases from J, the junction kept 3 bases outside the gene matches. Germline V gene lookup returns CDR1 SGHNT and CDR2 YYREEE (reference sequence). This CDR3 is built from 14 residues. The DNA for the CDR3 is TGTGCCAGCAGCTTGGCAGGGGGCGACGATACGCAGTATTTT. Its translation: CASSLAGGDDTQYF.

This chain links TRBV5-5 with TRBJ2-7; 9 nucleotides line up with TRBD1. The CDR3 is 14 amino acids. Unmatched junction bases numbered 6, after V lost 4 bases and J lost 4 bases. Germline CDR1 is SGHKS and CDR2 is YYEKEE (reference sequence). The CDR3: CASSPGTGLYEQYF. CDR3 DNA sequence: TGTGCCAGCAGCCCCGGGACAGGGTTGTACGAGCAGTACTTC.

The V and J genes are TRBV5-6 and TRBJ1-1; D is unresolved. The CDR3 contains 13 residues. V was shortened by 0 bases and J by 1 base, with 4 bases between the two germline ends. Germline V lookup: CDR1 SGHDT, CDR2 YYEEEE. CDR3 bases: TGTGCCAGCAGCTTGGGCCCGAACACTGAAGCTTTCTTT. Its translation is CASSLGPNTEAFF.

This chain uses TRBV6-6 with TRBJ1-2; perhaps TRBD1 as D (6 bases). The length of the CDR3 is 14 residues. Germline V gene lookup returns CDR1 MNHNY and CDR2 SVGAGI (reference sequence). The V and J ends lost 4 bases and 4 bases respectively, with 13 bases between them. Here the CDR3 reads CASSSQLQGYGYTF. Here the CDR3 DNA reads TGTGCCAGCAGTTCTCAACTACAGGGCTATGGCTACACCTTC.

The rearrangement joins TRBV7-2 to TRBJ2-1; D may be TRBD1 (6 bases). The CDR3 sequence is 12 residues long. Trimming cost V 5 bases and J 7 bases, with 9 bases left between them. Per the germline V gene, CDR1 is SGHTA and CDR2 is FQGNSA. CDR3 sequence: CASSPQGNEQFF. CDR3 nucleotides: TGTGCCAGCAGCCCCCAGGGGAATGAGCAGTTCTTC.

The genes are TRBV4-1 and TRBJ1-1, with D tentatively TRBD1 (5 bases). CDR1 is MGHRA, CDR2 YSYEKL, per germline. V lost 4 bases and J 7 bases, leaving 16 bases between the germline ends. The CDR3 loop spans 14 amino acids. CDR3 sequence reads: CASSPSLQGFEAFF. The CDR3 nucleotides are TGCGCCAGCAGCCCCTCTCTCCAGGGATTTGAAGCTTTCTTT.

This chain links TRBV2 with TRBJ1-4; no firm D call. Trimming took 7 bases from V and 7 from J, leaving 10 bases between them. This CDR3 contains 12 residues. The germline gives CDR1 SNHLY, CDR2 FYNNEI. The CDR3 sequence is CASKLAGEKLFF. The CDR3 bases are TGTGCCAGCAAGTTGGCCGGTGAAAAACTGTTTTTT.

The chain is built from TRBV9 and TRBJ2-5; D may match TRBD1 or TRBD2 (5 bases each). The germline V gene encodes CDR1 SGDLS and CDR2 YYNGEE. The CDR3 runs to 14 residues. The V end lost 3 bases, the J end lost 0 bases, and 9 bases lay between the germline ends. DNA of the CDR3: TGTGCCAGCAGCGCGGGACCGTACCAAGAGACCCAGTACTTC. Its translation is CASSAGPYQETQYF.

This clone has just a few counts. For the CDR3, the DNA is TGTGCCAGCAGCTCCCAACCCGGCAGGGCGTCGTCCTACGAGCAGTACTTC. The encoded protein is CASSSQPGRASSYEQYF. The rearrangement links TRBV7-3 to TRBJ2-7; maybe TRBD1 (5 bases). The V end was cut by 4 bases, the J end by 1 base, with 20 bases between. Germline V gene sequence: CDR1 SGHTA, CDR2 FQGTGA. This CDR3 has 17 residues.

This clone appeared a few times. The chain uses TRBV7-2 and TRBJ2-1; D perhaps matches TRBD2 (6 bases). Trimming pared 1 base from V and 6 bases from J, leaving 22 bases between. The CDR3 covers 18 residues. Per the germline V gene, CDR1 is SGHTA and CDR2 is FQGNSA. The CDR3: CASSLGSGGRSGLNEQFF. In DNA, the CDR3 is TGTGCCAGCAGCTTAGGCAGTGGGGGGAGATCAGGGCTCAATGAGCAGTTCTTC.

This clone appeared a single time. This rearrangement joins TRBV30 to TRBJ1-3; weak D call: TRBD1 (5 bases). The CDR3 has 12 residues. The germline gives CDR1 GTSNPN, CDR2 SVGIG (reference sequence). DNA of the CDR3: TGTGGTTGGGGGAACTCTGGAAACACCATATATTTT. The encoded protein is CGWGNSGNTIYF.

This clone rates as large. The chain is built from TRBV6-4 and TRBJ1-4; 10 nucleotides align to TRBD1. In germline, CDR1 is MRHNA, CDR2 SNTAGT. The CDR3 consists of 12 residues. Germline trimming cut 9 bases from V and 8 bases from J; bases unmatched to any gene: 3. CDR3 sequence (DNA): TGTGCCAGAATGACAGGGGGCGAAAAACTGTTTTTT. Protein sequence: CARMTGGEKLFF.

This clone was counted a few times. This chain connects TRBV6-5 to TRBJ1-1; D ambiguous. The germline V and J ends were trimmed by 8 bases and 1 base, with 17 bases remaining between them. From germline, CDR1 is MNHEY and CDR2 SVGAGI. The CDR3 has 15 amino acids. The CDR3 DNA sequence: TGTGCCAGCGACCATCAACGGGGAGGGAACACTGAAGCTTTCTTT. It encodes CASDHQRGGNTEAFF.

The chain couples TRBV5-1 to TRBJ2-1; possibly TRBD1 for D (5 bases). The V gene lost 7 bases and the J gene lost 9 bases, with 11 bases spanning the gap. The germline V gene encodes CDR1 SGHRS and CDR2 YFSETQ. This CDR3 is 11 amino acids long. The chain's CDR3 is CASHDQGEQFF. DNA for the CDR3: TGCGCCAGCCATGATCAGGGTGAGCAGTTCTTC.

CDR3 coding DNA: TGTGCCTGGAGTACCCTCCCCGACAGGCCGGGCTATGGCTACACCTTC. Protein: CAWSTLPDRPGYGYTF. This chain connects TRBV30 to TRBJ1-2; tentative D call: TRBD1 (6 bases). Germline lookup yields CDR1 GTSNPN and CDR2 SVGIG (reference sequence). V dropped 2 bases and J dropped 4 bases, with 20 bases sitting between them. CDR3 size: 16 residues.

This chain connects TRBV5-1 to TRBJ2-5, with D maybe TRBD1 (6 bases). Germline V gene sequence: CDR1 SGHRS, CDR2 YFSETQ. This CDR3 comprises 14 residues. With 5 bases removed from V and 0 bases from J, the gap between germline ends came to 11 bases. The CDR3 DNA follows: TGCGCCAGCAGTTCCGGGACAAACCAAGAGACCCAGTACTTC. It specifies CASSSGTNQETQYF.

This clone counts as medium-sized (0.01 to 0.1%). V gene TRBV13 combines with J gene TRBJ2-3; D is perhaps TRBD2 (6 bases). Per the germline V gene, CDR1 is PRHDT and CDR2 is FYEKMQ (reference sequence). The CDR3 covers 14 residues. The germline V and J ends were trimmed by 3 bases and 4 bases, with 11 bases remaining between them. The CDR3 sequence is CASSFQAGPDTQYF. For the CDR3, the DNA is TGTGCCAGCAGCTTCCAGGCGGGGCCAGATACGCAGTATTTT.